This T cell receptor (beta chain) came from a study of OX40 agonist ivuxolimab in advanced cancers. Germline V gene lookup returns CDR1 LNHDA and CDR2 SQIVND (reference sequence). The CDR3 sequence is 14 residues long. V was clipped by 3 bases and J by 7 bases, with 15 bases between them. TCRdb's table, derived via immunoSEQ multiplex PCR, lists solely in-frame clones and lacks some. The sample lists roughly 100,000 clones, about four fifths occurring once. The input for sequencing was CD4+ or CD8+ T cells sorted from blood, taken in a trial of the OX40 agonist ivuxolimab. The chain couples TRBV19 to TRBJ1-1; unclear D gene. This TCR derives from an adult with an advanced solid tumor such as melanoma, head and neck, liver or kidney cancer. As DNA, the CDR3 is TGTGCCAGTAGTATTGGACGGCAAAGAGGTGAAGCTTTCTTT. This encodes CASSIGRQRGEAFF.